Listed below are T cell receptor beta chains from one sample, sequenced in a study of human T cells and chemical hapten exposure. Via MiXCR, TCRdb re-called the RACE reads, giving one row per CDR3 protein. This table holds 95,000 to 100,000 distinct CDR3 sequences, 11% found once. Sequenced material: whole blood, taken in connection with sensitization to the hapten diphenylcyclopropenone (DPC). Every receptor here comes from a woman aged 60-70 years with alopecia areata. Some clones in this sample may be carry-over from other donors' samples. CDR3s include the opening cysteine and the closing phenylalanine or tryptophan. The D gene is left open where the match is weak. The size entry is marked missing in some rows and otherwise reads once, few, many or a size class.

abundance: many
v_gene: TRBV5-1
d_gene: TRBD2
j_gene: TRBJ2-7
CDR3aa: CASSILAGPAREQYF
CDR3nt: TGCGCCAGCAGCATACTAGCGGGACCCGCTAGGGAGCAGTACTTC

abundance: .
v_gene: TRBV5-8
d_gene: TRBD2
j_gene: TRBJ2-1
CDR3aa: CASSLVRTSGGSHNEQFF
CDR3nt: TGTGCCAGCAGCTTGGTTCGGACTAGCGGGGGGTCACACAATGAGCAGTTCTTC

abundance: many
v_gene: TRBV18
d_gene: .
j_gene: TRBJ2-2
CDR3aa: CASSTTMQNTGELFF
CDR3nt: TGTGCCAGCTCGACGACAATGCAGAACACCGGGGAGCTGTTTTTT

abundance: many
v_gene: TRBV10-3
d_gene: TRBD2
j_gene: TRBJ2-4
CDR3aa: CAISGGTSGVAKNIQYF
CDR3nt: TGTGCCATCAGTGGGGGGACTAGCGGGGTAGCCAAAAACATTCAGTACTTC

abundance: many
v_gene: TRBV6-4
d_gene: .
j_gene: TRBJ1-2
CDR3aa: CASSGSGQGGYGYTF
CDR3nt: TGTGCCAGCAGTGGATCTGGGCAGGGAGGCTATGGCTACACCTTC

abundance: few
v_gene: TRBV30
d_gene: .
j_gene: TRBJ1-5
CDR3aa: CAWSPSLNQPQHF
CDR3nt: TGTGCCTGGAGCCCTAGCCTAAATCAGCCCCAGCATTTT

abundance: few
v_gene: TRBV10-3
d_gene: TRBD1
j_gene: TRBJ2-7
CDR3aa: CAISPGTDHYEQYF
CDR3nt: TGTGCCATCAGTCCCGGGACAGATCACTACGAGCAGTACTTC

abundance: many
v_gene: TRBV7-9
d_gene: .
j_gene: TRBJ2-1
CDR3aa: CASSLERYNEQFF
CDR3nt: TGTGCCAGCAGCTTAGAGAGATACAATGAGCAGTTCTTC

abundance: few
v_gene: TRBV3-1
d_gene: TRBD1
j_gene: TRBJ1-5
CDR3aa: CASSQDRGPQPQHF
CDR3nt: TGTGCCAGCAGCCAGGACAGGGGGCCTCAGCCCCAGCATTTT

abundance: .
v_gene: TRBV18
d_gene: TRBD2
j_gene: TRBJ2-5
CDR3aa: CASSTRPPLAGGSFAETQYF
CDR3nt: TGTGCCAGCTCAACTCGACCACCACTAGCGGGGGGGTCTTTCGCGGAGACCCAGTACTTC

abundance: many
v_gene: TRBV14
d_gene: TRBD1
j_gene: TRBJ1-1
CDR3aa: CASAQGMNTEAFF
CDR3nt: TGTGCCAGTGCACAGGGGATGAACACTGAAGCTTTCTTT

abundance: .
v_gene: TRBV6-6
d_gene: .
j_gene: TRBJ1-1
CDR3aa: CASSYALGGTEAFF
CDR3nt: TGTGCCAGCAGTTACGCATTGGGGGGCACTGAAGCTTTCTTT

abundance: .
v_gene: TRBV12-3/TRBV12-4
d_gene: .
j_gene: TRBJ1-2
CDR3aa: CASSLIRGGFWADYGYTF
CDR3nt: TGTGCCAGCAGTTTAATCAGGGGAGGTTTCTGGGCGGACTATGGCTACACCTTC

abundance: few
v_gene: TRBV27
d_gene: .
j_gene: TRBJ2-2
CDR3aa: CGVGEHATGELFF
CDR3nt: TGTGGGGTGGGCGAGCACGCCACCGGGGAGCTGTTTTTT

abundance: .
v_gene: TRBV20-1
d_gene: .
j_gene: TRBJ2-5
CDR3aa: CSADKLSQYF
CDR3nt: TGCAGTGCAGACAAGCTTAGTCAGTACTTC

abundance: few
v_gene: TRBV30
d_gene: TRBD1
j_gene: TRBJ1-2
CDR3aa: CAWSVTVQGYGYTF
CDR3nt: TGTGCCTGGAGTGTAACCGTACAGGGGTATGGCTACACCTTC

abundance: .
v_gene: TRBV12-3/TRBV12-4
d_gene: .
j_gene: TRBJ1-3
CDR3aa: CASRRGLSGNTIYF
CDR3nt: TGTGCCAGCAGGCGGGGCCTCTCTGGAAACACCATATATTTT

abundance: .
v_gene: TRBV9
d_gene: .
j_gene: TRBJ2-7
CDR3aa: CASSEAGSTYEQYF
CDR3nt: TGTGCCAGCAGCGAGGCAGGTTCCACTTACGAGCAGTACTTC

abundance: many
v_gene: TRBV6-2/TRBV6-3
d_gene: .
j_gene: TRBJ1-1
CDR3aa: CASSPGPYGEAFF
CDR3nt: TGTGCCAGCAGCCCTGGGCCCTACGGGGAAGCTTTCTTT

abundance: many
v_gene: TRBV6-2/TRBV6-3
d_gene: .
j_gene: TRBJ1-5
CDR3aa: CASTQGLSQPQHF
CDR3nt: TGTGCCAGCACTCAGGGGTTAAGTCAGCCCCAGCATTTT

abundance: few
v_gene: TRBV7-2
d_gene: .
j_gene: TRBJ1-2
CDR3aa: CASSPRRGGLRGYTF
CDR3nt: TGTGCCAGCAGCCCCAGGCGTGGGGGATTGCGCGGCTACACCTTC

abundance: .
v_gene: TRBV6-5
d_gene: .
j_gene: TRBJ1-3
CDR3aa: CASSYSSGVGNTIYF
CDR3nt: TGTGCCAGCAGTTACAGCTCAGGGGTCGGAAACACCATATATTTT

abundance: few
v_gene: TRBV7-9
d_gene: .
j_gene: TRBJ2-1
CDR3aa: CASSSGQTEYNEQFF
CDR3nt: TGTGCCAGCAGCTCTGGACAGACAGAATACAATGAGCAGTTCTTC

abundance: .
v_gene: TRBV19
d_gene: TRBD1
j_gene: TRBJ2-1
CDR3aa: CASSMQGVGEQFF
CDR3nt: TGTGCCAGTAGTATGCAGGGGGTGGGTGAGCAGTTCTTC

abundance: many
v_gene: TRBV5-1
d_gene: .
j_gene: TRBJ2-5
CDR3aa: CASSSDYYEETQYF
CDR3nt: TGCGCCAGCAGCTCTGACTATTACGAAGAGACCCAGTACTTC

abundance: few
v_gene: TRBV20-1
d_gene: .
j_gene: TRBJ1-2
CDR3aa: CSARDTGLGESGGYTF
CDR3nt: TGCAGTGCTAGAGATACAGGGTTAGGGGAATCTGGCGGCTACACCTTC

abundance: .
v_gene: TRBV5-4
d_gene: .
j_gene: TRBJ2-1
CDR3aa: CASSQERDRPGEFF
CDR3nt: TGTGCCAGCAGCCAAGAGAGAGACAGGCCCGGGGAGTTCTTC

abundance: few
v_gene: TRBV7-6
d_gene: .
j_gene: TRBJ1-2
CDR3aa: CASSSASGGRGYTF
CDR3nt: TGTGCCAGCAGCTCGGCGTCGGGGGGCCGGGGCTACACCTTC

abundance: many
v_gene: TRBV11-3
d_gene: TRBD1
j_gene: TRBJ1-1
CDR3aa: CASSSQGASTEAFF
CDR3nt: TGTGCCAGCAGCTCCCAGGGGGCGAGCACTGAAGCTTTCTTT

abundance: few
v_gene: TRBV27
d_gene: TRBD1
j_gene: TRBJ2-7
CDR3aa: CASSPGTGGYEQYF
CDR3nt: TGTGCCAGCAGTCCCGGGACAGGGGGCTACGAGCAGTACTTC

abundance: many
v_gene: TRBV30
d_gene: TRBD1
j_gene: TRBJ2-5
CDR3aa: CAWRDRGRETQYF
CDR3nt: TGTGCCTGGAGGGACAGGGGGCGAGAGACCCAGTACTTC

abundance: few
v_gene: TRBV5-5
d_gene: TRBD1
j_gene: TRBJ1-3
CDR3aa: CASSSGRDRGFSGNTIYF
CDR3nt: TGTGCCAGCAGCTCAGGAAGGGACAGGGGGTTTTCTGGAAACACCATATATTTT

abundance: few
v_gene: TRBV5-1
d_gene: TRBD2
j_gene: TRBJ2-1
CDR3aa: CASSWRTSGNNEQFF
CDR3nt: TGCGCCAGCAGTTGGAGGACTAGCGGGAACAATGAGCAGTTCTTC

abundance: few
v_gene: TRBV7-8
d_gene: .
j_gene: TRBJ2-7
CDR3aa: CASSDAGYEQYF
CDR3nt: TGTGCCAGCAGCGACGCAGGGTACGAGCAGTACTTC

abundance: many
v_gene: TRBV3-1
d_gene: TRBD1
j_gene: TRBJ2-2
CDR3aa: CASSQGGQGASGELFF
CDR3nt: TGTGCCAGCAGCCAAGGGGGACAGGGGGCTTCCGGGGAGCTGTTTTTT

abundance: few
v_gene: TRBV19
d_gene: .
j_gene: TRBJ2-7
CDR3aa: CASSIDGTYEQYF
CDR3nt: TGTGCCAGTAGTATAGATGGCACCTACGAGCAGTACTTC

abundance: .
v_gene: TRBV20-1
d_gene: .
j_gene: TRBJ2-3
CDR3aa: CSAKTGPYTDTQYF
CDR3nt: TGCAGTGCTAAAACGGGGCCCTACACAGATACGCAGTATTTT

abundance: few
v_gene: TRBV5-1
d_gene: .
j_gene: TRBJ2-2
CDR3aa: CASSGGTANTGELFF
CDR3nt: TGCGCCAGCAGCGGGGGCACAGCGAACACCGGGGAGCTGTTTTTT

abundance: many
v_gene: TRBV12-3/TRBV12-4
d_gene: .
j_gene: TRBJ2-7
CDR3aa: CASSSWTLSYEQYF
CDR3nt: TGTGCCAGCAGTTCCTGGACACTATCCTACGAGCAGTACTTC

abundance: many
v_gene: TRBV10-3
d_gene: .
j_gene: TRBJ1-2
CDR3aa: CAISEWRGTTSYGYTF
CDR3nt: TGTGCCATCAGTGAGTGGAGGGGCACCACCTCCTATGGCTACACCTTC

abundance: many
v_gene: TRBV7-9
d_gene: .
j_gene: TRBJ2-1
CDR3aa: CASSSTGNNEQFF
CDR3nt: TGTGCCAGCAGCTCGACTGGAAACAATGAGCAGTTCTTC

abundance: .
v_gene: TRBV6-6
d_gene: TRBD1
j_gene: TRBJ2-3
CDR3aa: CASITGGGIDTQYF
CDR3nt: TGTGCCAGCATAACAGGGGGTGGTATAGATACGCAGTATTTT

abundance: .
v_gene: TRBV6-2/TRBV6-3
d_gene: .
j_gene: TRBJ2-3
CDR3aa: CASSFRLVADTQYF
CDR3nt: TGTGCCAGCAGTTTTCGACTAGTGGCAGATACGCAGTATTTT

abundance: .
v_gene: TRBV5-1
d_gene: .
j_gene: TRBJ1-1
CDR3aa: CASSLEAVNTEAFF
CDR3nt: TGCGCCAGCAGCTTGGAAGCGGTGAACACTGAAGCTTTCTTT

abundance: many
v_gene: TRBV6-1
d_gene: .
j_gene: TRBJ2-1
CDR3aa: CASRGGNEQFF
CDR3nt: TGTGCCAGCAGAGGTGGGAATGAGCAGTTCTTC

abundance: many
v_gene: TRBV3-1
d_gene: .
j_gene: TRBJ2-3
CDR3aa: CASSPNVGGTDTQYF
CDR3nt: TGTGCCAGCAGCCCCAATGTGGGGGGCACAGATACGCAGTATTTT

abundance: many
v_gene: TRBV20-1
d_gene: TRBD1
j_gene: TRBJ1-4
CDR3aa: CSARGQDEKLFF
CDR3nt: TGCAGTGCTAGGGGACAGGATGAAAAACTGTTTTTT

abundance: many
v_gene: TRBV29-1
d_gene: .
j_gene: TRBJ1-4
CDR3aa: CSVGQDGGNEKLFF
CDR3nt: TGCAGCGTTGGCCAGGACGGGGGTAATGAAAAACTGTTTTTT

abundance: few
v_gene: TRBV5-5
d_gene: TRBD1
j_gene: TRBJ2-2
CDR3aa: CASSHVQGIRTGELFF
CDR3nt: TGTGCCAGCAGCCACGTACAGGGGATTAGGACCGGGGAGCTGTTTTTT

abundance: few
v_gene: TRBV29-1
d_gene: .
j_gene: TRBJ2-3
CDR3aa: CSVPTHRVGTDTQYF
CDR3nt: TGCAGCGTTCCTACTCACAGGGTTGGAACAGATACGCAGTATTTT

abundance: few
v_gene: TRBV10-2
d_gene: .
j_gene: TRBJ1-3
CDR3aa: CASSPGVNTIYF
CDR3nt: TGCGCCAGCAGTCCAGGGGTGAACACCATATATTTT

abundance: .
v_gene: TRBV18
d_gene: TRBD1
j_gene: TRBJ1-1
CDR3aa: CASSPPTRDRVAEAFF
CDR3nt: TGTGCCAGCTCACCACCCACCCGGGACAGGGTGGCTGAAGCTTTCTTT

abundance: .
v_gene: TRBV11-2
d_gene: .
j_gene: TRBJ2-5
CDR3aa: CASSLVSGQAQETQYF
CDR3nt: TGTGCCAGCAGCTTAGTGTCAGGGCAGGCTCAAGAGACCCAGTACTTC

abundance: .
v_gene: TRBV5-1
d_gene: .
j_gene: TRBJ2-7
CDR3aa: CASRLTVSHAEHEQYF
CDR3nt: TGCGCCAGCAGATTGACAGTGAGTCACGCAGAGCACGAGCAGTACTTC

abundance: few
v_gene: TRBV27
d_gene: TRBD1
j_gene: TRBJ1-5
CDR3aa: CASSLRRDRSNQPQHF
CDR3nt: TGTGCCAGCAGTTTACGACGGGACAGAAGCAATCAGCCCCAGCATTTT

abundance: few
v_gene: TRBV6-6
d_gene: TRBD1
j_gene: TRBJ2-7
CDR3aa: CASSIPGQTYEQYF
CDR3nt: TGTGCCAGCAGTATACCGGGACAGACCTACGAGCAGTACTTC